The clone carrying this T cell receptor (beta chain) was seen a handful of times. This sample stems from a study of T cells in Graves' hyperthyroidism and ophthalmopathy. Clinical Activity Scores of at least 3, NOSPECS grades of at least 4 and durations under 3 months characterized ophthalmopathy patients. Researchers barred patients who had uncontrolled infection, other autoimmune disease, pregnancy or lactation. V trimming: 2 bases; J trimming: 6 bases; junction bases outside the gene matches: 8. Germline V gene lookup returns CDR1 MNHEY and CDR2 SVGEGT. There are 18 residues in the CDR3. TCR beta CDR3 region amplification was performed from RNA transcripts. RT-PCR in the first round (using the HTBI primer set) targeted the TCR CDR3. TCRdb processed the multiplex PCR reads anew with MiXCR; each CDR3 protein has one entry. The sample lists 600,000 or so distinct CDR3 sequences, 14% occurring once.

Material for sequencing was blood. This sequence joins TRBV6-2 or TRBV6-3 and TRBJ2-3, with 16 bases that match TRBD2. The source is a woman under 30 with Graves' ophthalmopathy. CDR3: CASSYTGLAGGPGDTQYF. CDR3 coding DNA: TGTGCCAGCAGTTACACGGGACTAGCGGGAGGGCCAGGGGATACGCAGTATTTT.